These T cell receptor beta chains were read from a single sample in a study of cytomegalovirus exposure and HLA in healthy donors. Profiling relied on immunoSEQ multiplex PCR, and the TCRdb table lists in-frame clones only, not all of them. The sample has 150,000 to 250,000 clones, around three quarters seen once. The specimen sequenced was PBMCs. These receptors were collected from a woman aged 25 to 39 in good health and CMV-seropositive. The CDR3 runs from the conserved cysteine through the conserved F or W. A D gene is named only where the DNA matches it firmly. Expanded clones get a size class; other rows say once, few or many, or leave the size out.

>.|TRBJ2-3|TRBV19|.
CASRQFTSSTDTQYF
TGTGCCAGCCGACAGTTCACGTCGAGCACAGATACGCAGTATTTT
>.|TRBJ2-3|TRBV9|.
CASSPKRELASSRDTQYF
TGTGCCAGCAGCCCCAAACGTGAACTAGCAAGTAGTCGAGATACGCAGTATTTT
>TRBD2|TRBJ2-7|TRBV7-8|once
CASSLGAGGIWYEQYF
TGTGCCAGCAGCTTAGGAGCGGGAGGAATTTGGTACGAGCAGTACTTC
>.|TRBJ1-4|TRBV11-2|.
CASSFTGQSEKLFF
TGTGCCAGCAGCTTCACAGGGCAGAGCGAAAAACTGTTTTTT
>TRBD1|TRBJ2-7|TRBV2|.
CASGKTGQGMYEQYF
TGTGCCAGCGGGAAGACGGGACAGGGTATGTACGAGCAGTACTTC
>.|TRBJ2-1|TRBV4-3|.
CASSLTLGQGNEQFF
TGCGCCAGCAGCCTGACCTTAGGGCAGGGCAATGAGCAGTTCTTC
>.|TRBJ1-2|TRBV29-1|.
CSVDPGYGYTF
TGCAGCGTTGACCCAGGCTATGGCTACACCTTC
>TRBD1|TRBJ1-5|TRBV15|.
CATSRDPGGYSNQPQHF
TGTGCCACCAGCAGAGATCCAGGGGGCTATAGCAATCAGCCCCAGCATTTT
>TRBD1|TRBJ1-5|TRBV27|.
CASRPTGAGQPQHF
TGTGCCAGCAGACCGACAGGGGCCGGGCAGCCCCAGCATTTT
>TRBD1|TRBJ2-7|TRBV29-1|.
CSVYQGASYEQYF
TGCAGCGTTTATCAGGGGGCCTCCTACGAGCAGTACTTC
>.|TRBJ2-7|TRBV4-3|.
CATSGLSSPYEQYF
TGCGCCACATCCGGGTTGTCGTCACCCTACGAGCAGTACTTC
>.|TRBJ1-5|TRBV2|.
CASSAVGTLLQPQHF
TGTGCCAGCAGTGCCGTCGGGACACTGTTGCAGCCCCAGCATTTT
>.|TRBJ2-1|TRBV6-5|.
CASSYGVGREQFF
TGTGCCAGCAGTTACGGGGTGGGGCGCGAGCAGTTCTTC
>TRBD2|TRBJ2-3|TRBV29-1|.
CSVDSLAGVTATGTQYF
TGCAGCGTTGACTCACTAGCGGGAGTGACGGCCACGGGTACGCAGTATTTT
>TRBD1|TRBJ1-6|TRBV6-4|.
CASSEMGDRGSPLHF
TGTGCCAGCAGTGAAATGGGGGACAGGGGGTCACCCCTCCACTTT
>TRBD1|TRBJ2-1|TRBV11-3|few
CASSLGPGQGYNEQFF
TGTGCCAGCAGCTTGGGGCCGGGACAGGGTTACAATGAGCAGTTCTTC
>.|TRBJ1-2|TRBV7-9|.
CASSLGAGGVDYGYTF
TGTGCCAGCAGCTTAGGCGCGGGAGGGGTTGACTATGGCTACACCTTC
>TRBD1|TRBJ2-1|TRBV9|.
CASSVRDSPNEQFF
TGTGCCAGCAGCGTACGGGACAGCCCCAATGAGCAGTTCTTC
>.|TRBJ2-7|TRBV4-3|few
CASSQDGGVGEQYF
TGCGCCAGCAGCCAAGACGGAGGAGTCGGTGAGCAGTACTTC
>.|TRBJ1-1|TRBV11-2|few
CASSLRMTDTEAFF
TGTGCCAGCAGCTTGAGGATGACTGACACTGAAGCTTTCTTT
>TRBD2|TRBJ2-7|TRBV7-2|once
CASSSNGGAGVMSYEQYF
TGTGCCAGCAGCTCAAACGGTGGAGCGGGAGTTATGTCCTACGAGCAGTACTTC
>.|TRBJ2-7|TRBV7-2|once
CASSNGATEQYF
TGTGCCAGCAGCAACGGAGCGACCGAGCAGTACTTC
>.|TRBJ2-1|TRBV12-1|.
CASSAPGTSGVLAEYNEQFF
TGTGCCAGCAGCGCCCCCGGGACTAGCGGGGTCCTAGCGGAGTACAATGAGCAGTTCTTC
>TRBD1|TRBJ1-1|TRBV6-1|few
CASSEAGDRNTEAFF
TGTGCCAGCAGTGAAGCAGGGGACAGGAACACTGAAGCTTTCTTT
>.|TRBJ1-4|TRBV20-1|.
CSARRNEKLFF
TGCAGTGCTAGGAGGAATGAAAAACTGTTTTTT
>.|TRBJ1-2|TRBV27|.
CASSLYGNYGYTF
TGTGCCAGCAGTTTATACGGGAACTATGGCTACACCTTC
>TRBD1|TRBJ2-5|TRBV5-4|.
CASSLGTEQETQYF
TGTGCCAGCAGCTTAGGGACAGAACAAGAGACCCAGTACTTC
>.|TRBJ1-2|TRBV6-1|.
CASSETPLPGNYGYTF
TGTGCCAGCAGTGAAACACCCCTTCCGGGTAACTATGGCTACACCTTC
>TRBD1|TRBJ1-1|TRBV2|.
CASSHRGMPTEAFF
TGTGCCAGCAGCCACAGGGGCATGCCCACTGAAGCTTTCTTT
>.|TRBJ2-7|TRBV5-4|.
CAGSLSSGPGSYEQYF
TGTGCCGGCAGCTTGAGTAGCGGCCCAGGCTCCTACGAGCAGTACTTC
>TRBD1|TRBJ1-4|TRBV6-5|.
CASQTGNSKKLFF
TGTGCCAGCCAGACAGGGAATTCGAAAAAACTGTTTTTT
>.|TRBJ1-4|TRBV19|.
CASSPRGRGGEKLFF
TGTGCCAGTAGCCCCCGCGGGAGGGGCGGTGAAAAACTGTTTTTT
>.|TRBJ2-7|TRBV10-3|.
CAISGGQTLSYEQYF
TGTGCCATCAGTGGGGGGCAGACACTTTCCTACGAGCAGTACTTC
>.|TRBJ2-7|TRBV5-5|.
CASRTASTSYEQYF
TGTGCCAGCAGAACAGCATCCACCTCCTACGAGCAGTACTTC
>.|TRBJ2-1|TRBV7-9|once
CASVNSNNEQFF
TGTGCCAGCGTGAATAGTAACAATGAGCAGTTCTTC
>.|TRBJ1-6|TRBV5-5|.
CASSLWDNNSPLHF
TGTGCCAGCAGCTTGTGGGACAACAATTCACCCCTCCACTTT
>.|TRBJ1-4|TRBV9|.
CASSGRAGDEKLFF
TGTGCCAGCAGCGGCAGGGCAGGAGATGAAAAACTGTTTTTT
>TRBD1|TRBJ2-2|TRBV6-4|once
CASKQDRVTGELFF
TGTGCCAGCAAGCAGGACAGGGTGACCGGGGAGCTGTTTTTT
>TRBD1|TRBJ2-1|TRBV2|.
CASSEGTGRRHNEQFF
TGTGCCAGCAGTGAAGGGACAGGCCGTCGGCACAATGAGCAGTTCTTC
>TRBD1|TRBJ2-3|TRBV7-9|.
CSSSPPRQGLLFTDTQYF
TGTTCCAGCAGCCCGCCTCGACAGGGCCTTCTATTCACAGATACGCAGTATTTT
>.|TRBJ1-2|TRBV10-3|.
CAIRKIIQGVYGYTF
TGTGCCATCAGGAAGATAATACAGGGCGTCTATGGCTACACCTTC
>TRBD2|TRBJ2-1|TRBV12-5|.
CASGLSVAGGVRNEQFF
TGTGCTAGTGGTTTGTCTGTAGCGGGGGGTGTCAGGAATGAGCAGTTCTTC